The 3 T cell receptor beta chains below come from one sample, sequenced in a study of blood T cell repertoires in COVID-19. Sequencing was performed with immunoSEQ multiplex PCR; in TCRdb, only in-frame clones are kept and a portion is missing. The sample includes about 110,000 clones, about 90% of them seen just once. Source material: peripheral blood. The receptors derive from a human donor in a cohort sampled during active COVID-19.

This clone was recorded a few times. The chain employs TRBV3-1 (or the pseudogene TRBV3-2) and TRBJ2-7; D is uncertain. The CDR3 extends over 14 amino acids. The V end was cut by 1 base, the J end by 4 bases, with 11 bases between. The germline V gene has CDR1 LGHDT and CDR2 YNNKEL (reference sequence). The CDR3 nucleotides are TGTGCCAGCAGCCAAGTCCCGGGTGGGTACGAGCAGTACTTC. As protein: CASSQVPGGYEQYF.

The rearrangement links TRBV5-1 to TRBJ1-2; D might be TRBD1 (5 bases). The CDR3 is 13 amino acids. Germline CDR1 reads SGHRS; CDR2 reads YFSETQ. The V and J ends lost 3 bases and 5 bases respectively, with 11 bases between them. The CDR3 protein is CASSSEGRYGYTF. The CDR3, as DNA: TGCGCCAGCAGCTCGGAGGGGAGATATGGCTACACCTTC.

The CDR3 DNA is TGTGCTAGTGGTGACAGGGTGGGGGACGGCTACACCTTC. Protein sequence: CASGDRVGDGYTF. The genes are TRBV12-5 and TRBJ1-2; 7 bases match TRBD1. This CDR3 has 13 residues. The germline gives CDR1 LGHNT, CDR2 FRNRAP. The V gene end was trimmed by 5 bases and the J gene end by 8 bases; junction bases not matched to a gene: 8.